The sample holds one count of the clone carrying this TCR beta chain. The sample is drawn from a study of blood T cell repertoires in COVID-19. About the study: The cDNA or gDNA used as material had been derived from T cells, B-cell-depleted T cells, or PBMCs.

Methods used by the authors: Nucleated cell number was recorded as an estimate derived from reference gene primer amplification. Sequencing used immunoSEQ multiplex PCR; TCRdb keeps in-frame clones, though not all of them. That table gives V, J and clone size, and the DNA gave D and trimming. The sample yields 300,000 to 450,000 clones, roughly 77% seen once. Trimming took 5 bases from V and 5 from J; bases not matched to a gene: 6. Germline loops: CDR1 MNHEY, CDR2 SVGAGI. The CDR3 is made up of 14 amino acids. The TCR originated in a human donor with acute or convalescent COVID-19. The donor label of this sample is uncertain. Source material: peripheral blood. The rearrangement links TRBV6-5 to TRBJ2-7, with TRBD1 matching 10 bases. The CDR3 loop is CASSPRDRGHEQYF. CDR3 bases: TGTGCCAGCAGTCCTCGGGACAGGGGTCACGAGCAGTACTTC.